One and the same sample provided the 5 T cell receptor beta chains below, sequenced in a study of blood T cell repertoires in COVID-19. Profiling relied on immunoSEQ multiplex PCR, and the TCRdb table lists in-frame clones only, not all of them. The sample has around 150,000 clones, 85% to 95% seen once; the top ten hold around 2%. Specimen: peripheral blood. The receptors derive from a woman in her sixties or seventies with COVID-19, enrolled during active disease.

The V and J genes are TRBV29-1 and TRBJ1-2, with D maybe TRBD1 (5 bases). Trimming stripped 6 bases from V and 0 bases from J, with 17 bases between. Looked up from germline, CDR1 is SQVTM and CDR2 is ANQGSEA. CDR3 length: 15 residues. CDR3 residues: CSVGLQPSPNYGYTF. CDR3 sequence (DNA): TGCAGCGTGGGACTCCAGCCCTCCCCTAACTATGGCTACACCTTC.

The CDR3 DNA is TGTGCCAGTAGTCTGCGGACAGGGGCGAACACCGGGGAGCTGTTTTTT. It yields the protein CASSLRTGANTGELFF. The chain links TRBV19 to TRBJ2-2, with 9 bases identical to TRBD1. There are 16 residues in the CDR3. Germline values: CDR1 LNHDA, CDR2 SQIVND (reference sequence). V trimming: 5 bases; J trimming: 0 bases; junction bases outside the gene matches: 4.

This rearrangement joins TRBV19 to TRBJ1-2; D gene ambiguous. This CDR3 contains 14 residues. Trimming took 5 bases from V and 4 from J, leaving 14 bases between them. Germline CDR1 is LNHDA and CDR2 is SQIVND (reference sequence). The CDR3 protein is CASSSQRRPYGYTF. The CDR3, as DNA: TGTGCCAGTAGTTCCCAAAGGAGGCCCTATGGCTACACCTTC.

The rearrangement links TRBV3-1 (or the pseudogene TRBV3-2) to TRBJ1-2, with 10 bases identical to TRBD1. The V segment lost 7 bases and the J segment 8 bases; nucleotides outside the gene matches: 10. The CDR3 has 14 residues. Per germline, CDR1 LGHDT and CDR2 YNNKEL (reference sequence). In DNA form, the CDR3 reads TGTGCCAGCAAGGAGACAGGGGGCGCGTTCGGCTACACCTTC. Translated, it gives CASKETGGAFGYTF.

This chain connects TRBV13 to TRBJ1-2; D is uncertain. Germline CDR1 is PRHDT and CDR2 is FYEKMQ (reference sequence). The V gene lost 5 bases and the J gene lost 2 bases, with 12 bases spanning the gap. This CDR3 contains 14 residues. Written as DNA, the CDR3 is TGTGCCAGCAGCCGCCGACGGGGAAACTATGGCTACACCTTC. The encoded protein is CASSRRRGNYGYTF. Complete variable domain (other parts from reference TRBV13 and TRBJ1-2): AAGVIQSPRHLIKEKRETATLKCYPIPRHDTVYWYQQGPGQDPQFLISFYEKMQSDKGSIPDRFSAQQFSDYHSELNMSSLELGDSALYFCASSRRRGNYGYTFGSGTRLTVV.